Listed below are T cell receptor beta chains from one sample, sequenced in a study of T-cell reconstitution after alpha-beta-depleted transplantation in children. MiXCR was run by TCRdb on the PCR reads, yielding one entry per CDR3 protein. This sample yields approximately 500,000 distinct CDR3 sequences, of which 25% to 30% are seen a single time; 30% to 40% belongs to the top ten. Sequenced material: PBMCs, taken before TCRalphabeta/CD19-depleted stem cell transplant. The receptors stem from a boy under three years old with Wiskott-Aldrich syndrome, due to receive a stem cell transplant. CDR3s include the opening cysteine and the closing phenylalanine or tryptophan. A D gene is named only where the DNA matches it firmly. Size is omitted from some rows. Given values are once, few, many or a class for expanded clones.

d_gene: TRBD1; abundance: .; j_gene: TRBJ1-1; v_gene: TRBV5-1; CDR3aa: CASSWEGQGTEAFF; CDR3nt: TGCGCCAGCAGCTGGGAAGGACAGGGGACTGAAGCTTTCTTT
d_gene: .; abundance: .; j_gene: TRBJ2-1; v_gene: TRBV9; CDR3aa: CASSVAGAGYNEQFF; CDR3nt: TGTGCCAGCAGCGTTGCTGGGGCAGGGTACAATGAGCAGTTCTTC
d_gene: TRBD2; abundance: .; j_gene: TRBJ2-7; v_gene: TRBV15; CDR3aa: CATSRAGTSGRPESYEQYF; CDR3nt: TGTGCCACCAGCAGAGCGGGGACTAGCGGGAGGCCTGAATCCTACGAGCAGTACTTC
d_gene: .; abundance: .; j_gene: TRBJ2-1; v_gene: TRBV12-3/TRBV12-4; CDR3aa: CASSPGLRTPRNEQFF; CDR3nt: TGTGCCAGCAGTCCGGGACTCCGGACTCCGCGGAATGAGCAGTTCTTC
d_gene: .; abundance: .; j_gene: TRBJ2-1; v_gene: TRBV28; CDR3aa: CASSTTREDRYNEQFF; CDR3nt: TGTGCCAGCAGTACTACCCGGGAGGACAGATACAATGAGCAGTTCTTC
d_gene: .; abundance: .; j_gene: TRBJ2-1; v_gene: TRBV7-6; CDR3aa: CASSPGPVSNEQFF; CDR3nt: TGTGCCAGCAGCCCCGGCCCGGTTAGCAATGAGCAGTTCTTC
d_gene: .; abundance: .; j_gene: TRBJ1-6; v_gene: TRBV2; CDR3aa: CASSYTSPLHF; CDR3nt: TGTGCCAGCAGCTACACTTCACCCCTCCACTTT
d_gene: TRBD2; abundance: .; j_gene: TRBJ2-5; v_gene: TRBV5-1; CDR3aa: CASSSSPAGGSETQYF; CDR3nt: TGCGCCAGCAGCTCCTCCCCCGCGGGAGGTTCGGAGACCCAGTACTTC
d_gene: TRBD2; abundance: .; j_gene: TRBJ2-1; v_gene: TRBV6-1; CDR3aa: CASRPRTSGLGYNEQFF; CDR3nt: TGTGCCAGCCGACCAAGGACTAGCGGTCTGGGCTACAATGAGCAGTTCTTC
d_gene: .; abundance: few; j_gene: TRBJ2-7; v_gene: TRBV15; CDR3aa: CATSSWGHEQYF; CDR3nt: TGTGCCACCAGCAGTTGGGGGCACGAGCAGTACTTC
d_gene: .; abundance: few; j_gene: TRBJ2-3; v_gene: TRBV5-1; CDR3aa: CASSLRSITDTQYF; CDR3nt: TGCGCCAGCAGTCTCCGGAGTATCACAGATACGCAGTATTTT
d_gene: .; abundance: few; j_gene: TRBJ2-1; v_gene: TRBV9; CDR3aa: CASSVDNNEQFF; CDR3nt: TGTGCCAGCAGCGTAGATAACAATGAGCAGTTCTTC
d_gene: .; abundance: .; j_gene: TRBJ2-7; v_gene: TRBV28; CDR3aa: CASSFRLAYEQYF; CDR3nt: TGTGCCAGCAGTTTTAGACTAGCCTACGAGCAGTACTTC
d_gene: TRBD2; abundance: .; j_gene: TRBJ2-5; v_gene: TRBV7-2; CDR3aa: CASNRLAGQETQYF; CDR3nt: TGTGCCAGCAACCGCCTAGCGGGTCAAGAGACCCAGTACTTC
d_gene: .; abundance: .; j_gene: TRBJ2-2; v_gene: TRBV7-8; CDR3aa: CASSAARVANTGELFF; CDR3nt: TGTGCCAGCAGCGCCGCTCGGGTAGCGAACACCGGGGAGCTGTTTTTT
d_gene: TRBD2; abundance: few; j_gene: TRBJ2-1; v_gene: TRBV29-1; CDR3aa: CSSARGSGRSYNEQFF; CDR3nt: TGCAGTTCCGCCAGGGGTAGCGGGAGGTCCTACAATGAGCAGTTCTTC
d_gene: .; abundance: .; j_gene: TRBJ2-3; v_gene: TRBV10-3; CDR3aa: CAISVSGTDTQYF; CDR3nt: TGTGCCATCAGTGTCTCTGGGACAGATACGCAGTATTTT
d_gene: TRBD1; abundance: .; j_gene: TRBJ2-7; v_gene: TRBV11-1; CDR3aa: CASSREGAWSYDQYF; CDR3nt: TGTGCCAGCAGCCGCGAGGGGGCCTGGTCCTACGACCAGTACTTC
d_gene: .; abundance: .; j_gene: TRBJ2-3; v_gene: TRBV7-9; CDR3aa: CASSVGAGTDTQYF; CDR3nt: TGTGCCAGCAGCGTTGGTGCAGGTACAGATACGCAGTATTTT
d_gene: .; abundance: few; j_gene: TRBJ2-6; v_gene: TRBV5-1; CDR3aa: CASSLVFGRAPPGANVLTF; CDR3nt: TGCGCCAGCAGCTTGGTGTTCGGCAGGGCGCCTCCTGGGGCCAACGTCCTGACTTTC
d_gene: .; abundance: .; j_gene: TRBJ2-1; v_gene: TRBV9; CDR3aa: CASSVRQHPYNECEF; CDR3nt: TGTGCCAGCAGCGTACGGCAACATCCCTACAATGAGTGTGAATTC
d_gene: .; abundance: many; j_gene: TRBJ2-5; v_gene: TRBV5-1; CDR3aa: CASSLGLQETQYF; CDR3nt: TGCGCCAGCAGCTTGGGACTCCAAGAGACCCAGTACTTC
d_gene: .; abundance: .; j_gene: TRBJ1-2; v_gene: TRBV29-1; CDR3aa: CSALTGATYYGYTF; CDR3nt: TGCAGCGCCCTGACAGGAGCGACTTACTATGGCTACACCTTC
d_gene: .; abundance: few; j_gene: TRBJ1-5; v_gene: TRBV15; CDR3aa: CATSTEGRYNQPQHF; CDR3nt: TGTGCCACCAGCACCGAGGGGCGATATAATCAGCCCCAGCATTTT
d_gene: .; abundance: .; j_gene: TRBJ2-3; v_gene: TRBV4-2; CDR3aa: CASSREILPGQDSTDTQYF; CDR3nt: TGTGCCAGCAGCCGAGAGATACTACCGGGACAAGATAGCACAGATACGCAGTATTTT
d_gene: TRBD2; abundance: .; j_gene: TRBJ2-1; v_gene: TRBV10-2; CDR3aa: CASRSSGNNNEQFF; CDR3nt: TGCGCCAGCAGATCTAGCGGGAATAACAATGAGCAGTTCTTC
d_gene: .; abundance: few; j_gene: TRBJ2-2; v_gene: TRBV12-3/TRBV12-4; CDR3aa: CASSFGRGPTGELFF; CDR3nt: TGTGCCAGCAGTTTTGGTCGGGGTCCCACCGGGGAGCTGTTTTTT
d_gene: .; abundance: few; j_gene: TRBJ2-7; v_gene: TRBV5-1; CDR3aa: CASSLLGLGEQYF; CDR3nt: TGCGCCAGCAGCTTGCTAGGATTGGGCGAGCAGTACTTC
d_gene: .; abundance: .; j_gene: TRBJ2-1; v_gene: TRBV12-3/TRBV12-4; CDR3aa: CASSFGAPHNEQFF; CDR3nt: TGTGCCAGCAGTTTTGGGGCCCCCCACAATGAGCAGTTCTTC
d_gene: TRBD2; abundance: .; j_gene: TRBJ2-5; v_gene: TRBV5-1; CDR3aa: CASSLSGTSGETQYF; CDR3nt: TGCGCCAGCAGCTTGAGCGGGACTAGCGGGGAGACCCAGTACTTC
d_gene: .; abundance: .; j_gene: TRBJ2-4; v_gene: TRBV11-2; CDR3aa: CASSLSQNIQYF; CDR3nt: TGTGCCAGCAGCTTATCACAAAACATTCAGTACTTC
d_gene: TRBD1; abundance: .; j_gene: TRBJ2-5; v_gene: TRBV5-1; CDR3aa: CASSYSGTGLETQYF; CDR3nt: TGCGCCAGCAGCTACTCCGGGACAGGGTTAGAGACCCAGTACTTC
d_gene: .; abundance: few; j_gene: TRBJ2-5; v_gene: TRBV12-3/TRBV12-4; CDR3aa: CASSLRVDFQETQYF; CDR3nt: TGTGCCAGCAGTCTCCGGGTCGACTTTCAAGAGACCCAGTACTTC
d_gene: .; abundance: .; j_gene: TRBJ2-3; v_gene: TRBV20-1; CDR3aa: CSARDTGRGTDTQYF; CDR3nt: TGCAGTGCTAGAGACACGGGAAGGGGCACAGATACGCAGTATTTT
d_gene: .; abundance: .; j_gene: TRBJ1-1; v_gene: TRBV20-1; CDR3aa: CSARRTSTEAFF; CDR3nt: TGCAGTGCTAGAAGGACTTCCACTGAAGCTTTCTTT
d_gene: .; abundance: few; j_gene: TRBJ2-7; v_gene: TRBV5-4; CDR3aa: CASSSRDLSYEQYF; CDR3nt: TGTGCCAGCAGCTCCAGGGACCTCTCCTACGAGCAGTACTTC
d_gene: .; abundance: many; j_gene: TRBJ2-3; v_gene: TRBV5-1; CDR3aa: CASSLQGISTDTQYF; CDR3nt: TGCGCCAGCAGCTTGCAGGGGATTAGCACAGATACGCAGTATTTT
d_gene: .; abundance: .; j_gene: TRBJ2-5; v_gene: TRBV4-2; CDR3aa: CASSQGGGPETQYF; CDR3nt: TGTGCCAGCAGCCAAGGTGGAGGGCCAGAGACCCAGTACTTC
d_gene: TRBD2; abundance: few; j_gene: TRBJ2-1; v_gene: TRBV30; CDR3aa: CAWSVQSGNNEQFF; CDR3nt: TGTGCCTGGAGTGTACAAAGCGGGAACAATGAGCAGTTCTTC
d_gene: .; abundance: .; j_gene: TRBJ2-7; v_gene: TRBV11-2; CDR3aa: CASSLDPGHEQYF; CDR3nt: TGTGCCAGCAGCTTAGATCCGGGGCACGAGCAGTACTTC
d_gene: .; abundance: .; j_gene: TRBJ2-2; v_gene: TRBV20-1; CDR3aa: CSASSDTTGELFF; CDR3nt: TGCAGTGCTAGTTCCGATACAACCGGGGAGCTGTTTTTT
d_gene: .; abundance: .; j_gene: TRBJ2-1; v_gene: TRBV27; CDR3aa: CASSPLLGISSYNEQFF; CDR3nt: TGTGCCAGCAGCCCGTTGCTTGGAATAAGCTCCTACAATGAGCAGTTCTTC